This TCR beta chain was sequenced for a study of T cell responses to AZD1222 COVID-19 vaccine (dated by TCRdb to 2020 to 2023). About the investigation overall: TCR sequencing was performed for about 250 trial participants, of whom about 200 were given two doses of AZD1222 and approximately 25 were given two doses of MenACWY control vaccine. Trial participants were enrolled by age into subgroups of 18-55, 56-69 and 70-plus years, and around 150, 29 and 61 TCR-sequenced participants, respectively, were included in these subgroups. Paper-wide results and their limitations: Conclusions about previously exposed vaccinees are limited, since just a handful of AZD1222 recipients were seropositive for SARS-CoV-2 at baseline. In the small 56-69-year group, the increase in depth fell short of significance, most likely because of low power. Spike-specific TCR breadth and depth rose significantly after two AZD1222 doses compared with day 0 and with MenACWY recipients. Participants were mostly white British and included more females than males, and it was suggested by the authors that clonal diversity may have been underestimated. Because no samples from the day 14 peak response were available, repertoires could be characterized only after the peak T cell response. Reportedly, almost half of the unique spike-specific TCRs recognized epitopes lying outside the regions that are mutated in the B.1.351 and B.1.1.7 variants. Vaccine-associated CD4 TCRs spanned the whole spike protein, with dominant responses in regions 160-218 and 743-854.

V sheds 2 bases and J sheds 8 bases, leaving 12 bases between their ends. According to the germline V gene, CDR1 reads MNHEY and CDR2 reads SVGEGT. Reading from cysteine to phenylalanine, the CDR3 counts 13 amino acids. CDR3 DNA is the only sequence kept; it has 39 bases, read in frame from the first base. With respect to this clone: Its cognate antigen has yet to be identified. Per-base quality was not reported, and no clone a single base away is much larger than it.

The CDR3 regions of human TCRbeta chains were analyzed by immunosequencing. The authors' analysis ran thus. Repertoire TCRs were matched against a reference library of SARS-CoV-2-specific TCRs generated with the MIRA antigen-specificity platform. Breadth was defined as the fraction of unique TCRs that were SARS-CoV-2-associated, and depth was defined as the fraction of total T cells that were SARS-CoV-2-associated. Using the MIRA data, every spike-specific TCR was mapped to the spike region that the TCR reacted to and assigned to either a CD4 or a CD8 class. Log10-transformed breadth and depth values were compared by one-way ANOVA with Sidak's multiple comparisons tests. TCRdb re-hosts the immuneACCESS table, in-frame sequences only. Its copies lack some clones; in the studies checked, an unresolved V gene accounts for under half of them, and the cause for the rest is not known. The DNA gave D and trimming, while V, J and clone size come from that table. Across this sample there are more than 110,000 clones, with approximately 90% seen only once. The ten largest clones capture about 3% of the sample.

What this sample's time point label stands for: about 28 days (+/-7) after the second vaccine dose. Because spike-specific TCR depth and breadth did not differ between the two schedules, AZD1222 recipients who got a second dose at roughly 4 weeks were pooled with those who got a second dose at roughly 12 weeks. Vaccinee samples were obtained from the UK trials COV001 and COV002, which included a single-blind randomized controlled phase 2/3 trial of AZD1222 (ChAdOx1 nCoV-19) in healthy adults. For TCRbeta chain sequencing, PBMC samples were collected from trial participants at day 0 and at day 28 after the second dose.

The sequence derives from an adult who received the AZD1222 COVID-19 vaccine. The chain joins TRBV6-2 or TRBV6-3 to TRBJ1-2; the D gene is not confidently resolved. The sequencing here drew on peripheral blood, taken 28 days after the second AZD1222 dose. The nucleotide sequence reads TGTGCCAGCAGTTACGGCCCTAGGGCGGGCTACACCTTC. This gives the protein CASSYGPRAGYTF.